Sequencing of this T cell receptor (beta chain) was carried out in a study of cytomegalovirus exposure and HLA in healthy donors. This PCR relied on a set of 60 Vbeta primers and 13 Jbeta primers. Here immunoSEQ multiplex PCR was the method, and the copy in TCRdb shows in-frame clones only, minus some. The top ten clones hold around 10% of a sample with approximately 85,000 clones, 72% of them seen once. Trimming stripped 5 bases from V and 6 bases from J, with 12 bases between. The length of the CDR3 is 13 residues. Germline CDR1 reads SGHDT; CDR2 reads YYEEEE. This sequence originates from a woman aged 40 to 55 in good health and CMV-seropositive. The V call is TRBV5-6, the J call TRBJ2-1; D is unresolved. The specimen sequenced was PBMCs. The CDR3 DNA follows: TGTGCCAGCAGTTTCACTCTGTTCAATGAGCAGTTCTTC. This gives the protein CASSFTLFNEQFF.